This T cell receptor (beta chain) stems from a study of T cells in Graves' hyperthyroidism and ophthalmopathy. This clonotype was observed at least ten times. The antigen is not known. Trimming pared 3 bases from V and 0 bases from J, leaving 12 bases between. The germline CDR1 and CDR2 sequences are GTSNPN and SVGIG (reference sequence). The CDR3 has 15 residues. Amplification targeted TCR beta CDR3 regions from RNA transcripts. During a first-round RT-PCR of the TCR CDR3, the HTBI primer set was used. Each CDR3 protein gets one entry after TCRdb re-called the multiplex PCR reads with MiXCR. In the table there are some 350,000 distinct CDR3 sequences, around 25% of which are singletons. Stable disease denoted Graves' hyperthyroidism without ophthalmopathy progression within 18 months. Study conclusions and caveats: Ophthalmopathy prediction by the model preceded onset by a median about 6 months.

Sequencing was carried out using blood. The chain recombines TRBV30 with TRBJ2-1, with D possibly TRBD2 on 5 matching bases. This sequence originates from a man in his forties or fifties with Graves' hyperthyroidism. CDR3 region: CAWRLASVSYNEQFF. Here the CDR3 DNA reads TGTGCCTGGAGATTAGCGAGCGTCTCCTACAATGAGCAGTTCTTC.